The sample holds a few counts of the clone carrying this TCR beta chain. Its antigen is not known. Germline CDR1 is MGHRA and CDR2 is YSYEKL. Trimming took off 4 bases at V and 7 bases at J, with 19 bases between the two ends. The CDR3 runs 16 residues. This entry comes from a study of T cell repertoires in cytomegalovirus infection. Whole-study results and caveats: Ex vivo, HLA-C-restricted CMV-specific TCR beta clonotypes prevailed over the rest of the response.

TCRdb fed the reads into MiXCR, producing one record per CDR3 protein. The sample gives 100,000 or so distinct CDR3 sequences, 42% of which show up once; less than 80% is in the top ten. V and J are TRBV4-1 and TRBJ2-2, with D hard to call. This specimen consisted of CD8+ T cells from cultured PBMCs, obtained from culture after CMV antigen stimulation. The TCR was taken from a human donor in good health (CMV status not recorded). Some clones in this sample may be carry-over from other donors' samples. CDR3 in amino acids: CASSLSTTDNGGELFF. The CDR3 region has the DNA TGCGCCAGCAGCCTGTCCACGACGGATAACGGCGGGGAGCTGTTTTTT.